The sequence of this T cell receptor (beta chain) was determined in a study of control samples from healthy donors and cancer patients. Trimming pared 2 bases from V and 2 bases from J, leaving 7 bases between. CDR1 and CDR2 from the germline V gene are GTSNPN and SVGIG (reference sequence). The CDR3 sequence is 12 residues long. Assay: immunoSEQ multiplex PCR; the TCRdb copy retains only in-frame clones and omits some. Of tens of thousands of clones in the sample, 91% were seen once. Input material: blood. The rearrangement joins TRBV30 to TRBJ2-7; D is unclear. The receptor was derived from a young man in good health. CDR3 region: CAWSLSPYEQYF. The CDR3 DNA is TGTGCCTGGAGTTTAAGCCCCTACGAGCAGTACTTC.